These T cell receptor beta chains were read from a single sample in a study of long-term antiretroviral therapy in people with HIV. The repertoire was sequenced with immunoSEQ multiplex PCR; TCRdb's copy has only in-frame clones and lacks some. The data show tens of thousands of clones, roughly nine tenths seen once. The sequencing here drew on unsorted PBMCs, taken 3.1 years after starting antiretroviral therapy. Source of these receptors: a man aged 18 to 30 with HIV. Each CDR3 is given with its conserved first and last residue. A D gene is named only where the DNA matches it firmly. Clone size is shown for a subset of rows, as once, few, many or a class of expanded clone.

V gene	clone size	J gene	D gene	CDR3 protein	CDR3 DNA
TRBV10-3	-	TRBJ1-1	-	CAISAQAGETEAFF	TGTGCCATCAGTGCACAGGCAGGAGAAACTGAAGCTTTCTTT
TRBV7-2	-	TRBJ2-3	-	CASSSPQDTQYF	TGTGCCAGCAGCTCCCCGCAGGATACGCAGTATTTT
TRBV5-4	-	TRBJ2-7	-	CASSLGRVQGLSLGEQYF	TGTGCCAGCAGCTTGGGACGAGTTCAGGGACTTTCGCTCGGGGAGCAGTACTTC
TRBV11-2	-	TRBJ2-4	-	CASSPALAAIQYF	TGTGCCAGCAGCCCAGCACTAGCAGCCATTCAGTACTTC
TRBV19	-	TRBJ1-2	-	CASQGHPNYGYTF	TGTGCCAGCCAGGGACACCCTAACTATGGCTACACCTTC
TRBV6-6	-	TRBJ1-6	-	CASSYPGTNSPLHF	TGTGCCAGCAGTTACCCAGGGACTAATTCACCCCTCCACTTT
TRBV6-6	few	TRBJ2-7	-	CASALANSYEQYF	TGTGCCAGCGCACTAGCTAACTCCTACGAGCAGTACTTC
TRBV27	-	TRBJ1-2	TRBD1	CASSPQGVLVYGYTF	TGTGCCAGCAGTCCACAGGGGGTATTAGTTTATGGCTACACCTTC
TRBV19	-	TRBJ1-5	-	CASRAGLVQPQHF	TGTGCCAGTAGGGCAGGGCTTGTTCAGCCCCAGCATTTT
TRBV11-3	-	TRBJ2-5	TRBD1	CASSVSPGGAETQYF	TGTGCCAGCAGCGTGAGCCCAGGGGGAGCAGAGACCCAGTACTTC
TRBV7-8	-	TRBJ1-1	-	CASSLEHLSTEAFF	TGTGCCAGCAGCTTAGAACACCTGAGCACTGAAGCTTTCTTT
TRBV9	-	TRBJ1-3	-	CASSVELNLDTIYF	TGTGCCAGCAGCGTGGAACTGAATTTAGACACCATATATTTT
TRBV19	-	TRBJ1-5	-	CASSIPQTGFYSNQPQHF	TGTGCCAGTAGTATCCCCCAAACAGGGTTCTATAGCAATCAGCCCCAGCATTTT
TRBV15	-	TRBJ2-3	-	CATSRDSTTDTQYF	TGTGCCACCAGCAGGGACAGCACCACAGATACGCAGTATTTT
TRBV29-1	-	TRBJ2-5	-	CSVGTGEKTQYF	TGCAGCGTTGGAACCGGGGAAAAGACCCAGTACTTC
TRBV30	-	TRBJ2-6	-	CAWTRGAGANVLTF	TGTGCCTGGACGCGTGGGGCCGGGGCCAACGTCCTGACTTTC
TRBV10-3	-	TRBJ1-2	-	CAISGPGQDYGYTF	TGTGCCATCAGTGGGCCGGGACAAGACTATGGCTACACCTTC
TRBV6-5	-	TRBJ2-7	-	CASSYGASSYEQYF	TGTGCCAGCAGTTACGGGGCCAGCTCCTACGAGCAGTACTTC
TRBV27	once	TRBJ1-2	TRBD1	CASSRGTGEYTF	TGTGCCAGCAGCAGAGGGACAGGGGAATACACCTTC
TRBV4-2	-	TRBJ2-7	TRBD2	CASSQDRGGRAYEQYF	TGTGCCAGCAGCCAAGATAGGGGCGGGAGGGCCTACGAGCAGTACTTC
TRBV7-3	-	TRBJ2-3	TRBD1	CASRRTGRSTDTQYF	TGTGCCAGCAGAAGGACAGGGAGAAGCACAGATACGCAGTATTTT
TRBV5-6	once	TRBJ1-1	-	CASSSTGNTEAFF	TGTGCCAGCAGCTCGACGGGGAACACTGAAGCTTTCTTT
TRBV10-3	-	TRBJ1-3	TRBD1	CATSFRDRVSGNTIYF	TGTGCCACCTCCTTCCGGGACAGGGTCTCTGGAAACACCATATATTTT
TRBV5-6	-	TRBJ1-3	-	CASSPALGNSGNTIYF	TGTGCCAGCAGCCCCGCTCTGGGGAACTCTGGAAACACCATATATTTT
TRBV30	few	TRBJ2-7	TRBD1	CAWRGDSSYEQYF	TGTGCCTGGAGGGGGGACAGTTCCTACGAGCAGTACTTC
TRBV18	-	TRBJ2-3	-	CASSPPSLGQTDTQYF	TGTGCCAGCTCACCACCTTCTCTGGGGCAGACAGATACGCAGTATTTT
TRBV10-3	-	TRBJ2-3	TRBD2	CAIRSGGGADTQYF	TGTGCCATCCGTAGCGGGGGCGGGGCAGATACGCAGTATTTT
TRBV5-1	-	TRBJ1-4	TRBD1	CASSLWTGSEKLFF	TGCGCCAGCAGCTTATGGACAGGGAGTGAAAAACTGTTTTTT
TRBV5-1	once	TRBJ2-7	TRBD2	CASSSLAGGYEQYF	TGCGCCAGCAGCTCTCTAGCGGGGGGATACGAGCAGTACTTC
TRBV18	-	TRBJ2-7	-	CASSPIPYSPDIRQYF	TGTGCCAGCTCACCAATTCCCTACAGCCCCGATATTCGGCAGTACTTC
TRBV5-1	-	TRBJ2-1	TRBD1	CASSAGTGVLNEQFF	TGCGCCAGCAGCGCCGGGACAGGGGTGCTAAATGAGCAGTTCTTC
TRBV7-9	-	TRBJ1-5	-	CASSQLTSNQPQHF	TGTGCCAGCAGCCAACTGACTAGCAATCAGCCCCAGCATTTT
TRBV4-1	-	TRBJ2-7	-	CASSHPGLTYEQYF	TGCGCCAGCAGCCATCCCGGTCTCACTTACGAGCAGTACTTC
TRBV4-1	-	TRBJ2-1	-	CASSPHGSMNEQFF	TGCGCCAGCAGCCCTCACGGCAGTATGAATGAGCAGTTCTTC
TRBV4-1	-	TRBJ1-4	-	CASSQEEESNEKLFF	TGCGCCAGCAGCCAAGAGGAGGAGTCTAATGAAAAACTGTTTTTT
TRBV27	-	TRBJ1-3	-	CASSSHLSGNTIYF	TGTGCCAGCAGTTCCCACCTCTCTGGAAACACCATATATTTT
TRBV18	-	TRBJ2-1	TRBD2	CASSPGGLAVNEQFF	TGTGCCAGCTCACCAGGGGGACTAGCGGTAAATGAGCAGTTCTTC
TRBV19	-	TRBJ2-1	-	CASSAPLGRGHNEQFF	TGTGCCAGTAGTGCACCCCTCGGTAGGGGACACAATGAGCAGTTCTTC
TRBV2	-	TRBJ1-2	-	CASLYGGQSASVGYTF	TGTGCCAGCCTATACGGCGGACAGTCAGCGTCTGTAGGCTACACCTTC
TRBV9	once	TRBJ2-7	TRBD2	CASSSGLAYEQYF	TGTGCCAGCTCCTCGGGACTAGCGTACGAGCAGTACTTC
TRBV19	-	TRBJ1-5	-	CASSPRRAANQPQHF	TGTGCCAGTAGTCCCCGGAGGGCCGCTAATCAGCCCCAGCATTTT
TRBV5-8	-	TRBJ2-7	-	CASSLGGVIEQYF	TGTGCCAGCAGCTTGGGAGGGGTGATCGAGCAGTACTTC
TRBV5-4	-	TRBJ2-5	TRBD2	CASSLSPGLAQETQYF	TGTGCCAGCAGCTTATCTCCGGGACTAGCGCAGGAGACCCAGTACTTC
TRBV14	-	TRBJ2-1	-	CASSHLYEQFF	TGTGCCAGCAGCCATCTCTATGAGCAGTTCTTC
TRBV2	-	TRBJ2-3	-	CASGRGAGDTQYF	TGTGCCAGCGGTCGAGGGGCGGGAGATACGCAGTATTTT
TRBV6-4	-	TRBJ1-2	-	CASRPGLGTGYTF	TGTGCCAGCCGTCCGGGCTTGGGAACTGGCTACACCTTC